The entry that follows covers one TCR beta chain sequence. Germline V CDR1 and CDR2: GTSNPN, SVGIG (reference sequence). After removal of 3 bases from V and 8 bases from J, the junction contained 4 bases not matched to a gene. The CDR3 is 12 residues long. These data come from a study of beta chain features in type 1 diabetes. Study-wide context: When patients were set against healthy donors, age, gender and cell yields were similar.

All of the isolated RNA was reverse transcribed, so expressed TCRB transcripts were sequenced. Assay: immunoSEQ multiplex PCR; the TCRdb copy retains only in-frame clones and omits some. Counted here are about 240,000 clones, 27% occurring once; the ten biggest clones make up approximately 4%. Only one heparinised blood draw was taken per donor, and its volume averaged about 120 mL. The sequencing sample was made of central memory CD4+ T cells from blood. The clonotype comes from a man in his thirties or forties in good health. V usage is TRBV30 and J usage is TRBJ2-1, with 7 positions matching TRBD2. The CDR3 DNA reads as TGTGCCTGGAGGCCCGGGAGGCATGAGCAGTTCTTC. Translated, it gives CAWRPGRHEQFF.